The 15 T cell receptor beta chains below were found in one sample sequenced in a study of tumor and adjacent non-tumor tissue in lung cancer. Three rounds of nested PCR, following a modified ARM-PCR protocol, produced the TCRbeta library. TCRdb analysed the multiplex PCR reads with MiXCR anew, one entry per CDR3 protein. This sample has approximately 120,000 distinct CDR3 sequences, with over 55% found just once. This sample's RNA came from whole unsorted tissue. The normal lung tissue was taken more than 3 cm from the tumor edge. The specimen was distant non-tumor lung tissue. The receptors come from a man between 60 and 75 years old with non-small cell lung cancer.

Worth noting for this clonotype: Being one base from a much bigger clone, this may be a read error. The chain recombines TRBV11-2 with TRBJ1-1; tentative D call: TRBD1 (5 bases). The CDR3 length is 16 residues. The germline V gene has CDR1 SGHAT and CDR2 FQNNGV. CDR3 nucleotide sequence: TGTGCCAGCAGCCCCCTCCGAGCGGGGGGTAGCACTGGAGCTTTCTTT. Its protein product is CASSPLRAGGSTGAFF.

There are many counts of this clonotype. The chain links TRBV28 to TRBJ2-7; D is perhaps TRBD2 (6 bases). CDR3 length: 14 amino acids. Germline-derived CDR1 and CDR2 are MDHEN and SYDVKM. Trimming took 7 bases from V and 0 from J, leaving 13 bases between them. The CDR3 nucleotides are TGTGCCAGCAAGCAAGGAGGGAGCTCCTACGAGCAGTACTTC. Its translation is CASKQGGSSYEQYF.

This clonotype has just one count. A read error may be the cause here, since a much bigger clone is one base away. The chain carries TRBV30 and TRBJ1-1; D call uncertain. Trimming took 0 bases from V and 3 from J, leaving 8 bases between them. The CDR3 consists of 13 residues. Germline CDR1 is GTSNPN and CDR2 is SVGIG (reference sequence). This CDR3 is CAWSVLLDTEAFF. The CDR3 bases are TGTGCCTGGAGTGTATTGCTGGACACTGAAGCTTTCTTT.

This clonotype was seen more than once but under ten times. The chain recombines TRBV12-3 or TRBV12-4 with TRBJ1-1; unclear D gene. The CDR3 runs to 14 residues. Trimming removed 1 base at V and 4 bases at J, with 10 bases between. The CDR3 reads CASSLGGLSTEAFF. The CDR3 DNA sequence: TGTGCCAGCAGTTTAGGGGGTTTGAGCACTGAAGCTTTCTTT.

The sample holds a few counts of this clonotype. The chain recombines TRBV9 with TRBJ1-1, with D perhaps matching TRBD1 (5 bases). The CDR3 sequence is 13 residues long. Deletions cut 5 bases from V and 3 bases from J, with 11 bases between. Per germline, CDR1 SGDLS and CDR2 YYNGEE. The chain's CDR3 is CASSPPGDTEAFF. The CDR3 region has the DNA TGTGCCAGCAGTCCTCCGGGGGACACTGAAGCTTTCTTT.

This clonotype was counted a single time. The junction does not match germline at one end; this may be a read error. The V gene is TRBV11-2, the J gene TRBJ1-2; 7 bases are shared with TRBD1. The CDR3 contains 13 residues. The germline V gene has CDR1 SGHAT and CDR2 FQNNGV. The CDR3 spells CASSLDTGTALAF. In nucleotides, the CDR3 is TGTGCCAGCAGCTTAGATACCGGGACAGCGCTAGCCTTC.

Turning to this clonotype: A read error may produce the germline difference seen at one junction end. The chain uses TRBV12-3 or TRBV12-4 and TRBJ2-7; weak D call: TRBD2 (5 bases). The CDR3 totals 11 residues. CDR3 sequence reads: CASTEDGEQYF. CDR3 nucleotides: TGTGCCAGCACCGAGGATGGGGAGCAGTACTTT.

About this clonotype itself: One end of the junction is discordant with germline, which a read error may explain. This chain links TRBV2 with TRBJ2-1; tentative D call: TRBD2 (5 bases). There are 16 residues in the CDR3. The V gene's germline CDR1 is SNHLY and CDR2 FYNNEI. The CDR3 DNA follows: TGTACCAGCAGTGAAATCGGGCCGCGGGTCTACAATGAGCAGTTCTTC. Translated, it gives CTSSEIGPRVYNEQFF.

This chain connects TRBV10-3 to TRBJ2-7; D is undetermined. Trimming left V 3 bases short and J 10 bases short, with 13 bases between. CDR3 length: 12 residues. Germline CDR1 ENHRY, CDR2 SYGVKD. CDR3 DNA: TGTGCCATCAGTGAAGTGGGGAACTATCAGTACTTC. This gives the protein CAISEVGNYQYF.

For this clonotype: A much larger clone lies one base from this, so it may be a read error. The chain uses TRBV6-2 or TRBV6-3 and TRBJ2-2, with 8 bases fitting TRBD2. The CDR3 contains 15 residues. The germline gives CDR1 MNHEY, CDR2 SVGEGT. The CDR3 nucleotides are TGTACCAGCAGAAGCGGGGGCCTGAGGACCGGGGAGCTGTTTTTT. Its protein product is CTSRSGGLRTGELFF.

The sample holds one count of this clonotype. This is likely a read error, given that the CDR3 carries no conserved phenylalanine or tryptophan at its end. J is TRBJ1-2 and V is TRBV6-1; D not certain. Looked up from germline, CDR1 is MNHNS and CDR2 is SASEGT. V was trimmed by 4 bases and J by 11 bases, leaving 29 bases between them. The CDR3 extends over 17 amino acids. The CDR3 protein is CASSVEGRWIWPWGYTS. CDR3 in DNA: TGTGCCAGCAGTGTTGAAGGGCGGTGGATCTGGCCCTGGGGTTACACCTCC.

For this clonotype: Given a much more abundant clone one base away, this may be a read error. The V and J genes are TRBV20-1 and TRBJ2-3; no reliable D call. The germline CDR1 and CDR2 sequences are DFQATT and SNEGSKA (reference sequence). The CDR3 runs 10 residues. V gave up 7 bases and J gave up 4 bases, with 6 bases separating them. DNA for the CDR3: TGCAGTGATGGGGCAGATACGCAGTATTTT. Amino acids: CSDGADTQYF.

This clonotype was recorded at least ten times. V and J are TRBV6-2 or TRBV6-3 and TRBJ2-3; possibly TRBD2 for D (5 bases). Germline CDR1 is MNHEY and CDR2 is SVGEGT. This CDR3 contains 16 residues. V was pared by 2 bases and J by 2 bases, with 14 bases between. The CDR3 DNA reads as TGTGCCAGCAGTTACCTTTCGGGAAGTGCCACAGATACGCAGTATTTT. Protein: CASSYLSGSATDTQYF.

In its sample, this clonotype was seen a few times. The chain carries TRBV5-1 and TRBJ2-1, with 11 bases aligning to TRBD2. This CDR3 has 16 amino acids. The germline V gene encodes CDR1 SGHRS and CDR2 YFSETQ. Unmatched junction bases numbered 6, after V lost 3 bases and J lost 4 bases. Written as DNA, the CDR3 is TGCGCCAGCAGCTCATCGACTAGCGGGATTTACAATGAGCAGTTCTTC. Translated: CASSSSTSGIYNEQFF.

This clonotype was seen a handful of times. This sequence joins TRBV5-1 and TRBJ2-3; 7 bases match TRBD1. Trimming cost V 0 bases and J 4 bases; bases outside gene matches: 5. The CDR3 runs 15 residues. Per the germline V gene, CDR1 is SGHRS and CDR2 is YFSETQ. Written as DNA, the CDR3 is TGCGCCAGCAGCTTGGGGGACAGTCAGGCAGATACGCAGTATTTT. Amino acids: CASSLGDSQADTQYF. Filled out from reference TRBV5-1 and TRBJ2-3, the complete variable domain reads KAGVTQTPRYLIKTRGQQVTLSCSPISGHRSVSWYQQTPGQGLQFLFEYFSETQRNKGNFPGRFSGRQFSNSRSEMNVSTLELGDSALYLCASSLGDSQADTQYFGPGTRLTVL.